The 12 T cell receptor beta chains listed next were all sequenced from one sample in a study of Ad26.COV2.S vaccination and SARS-CoV-2 variants. Clones were sequenced by immunoSEQ multiplex PCR, and TCRdb holds only the in-frame ones, with some missing. This sample has about 320,000 clones, with about 86% found just once. Treatment specified: roughly 19 received Ad26.COV2.S at low or high dose, single or two shots; about 5 received placebo; per-sample allocation not given. Sampling occurred on day 63 after the first vaccine or placebo injection. Sequencing was performed on peripheral blood, taken in a trial of Ad26.COV2.S vaccine versus placebo. The receptors originated from a person aged 18-60 years who received the Ad26.COV2.S COVID-19 vaccine or a placebo.

The chain links TRBV6-5 to TRBJ2-1; TRBD2 aligns across 8 bases. Germline CDR1 MNHEY, CDR2 SVGAGI. V trimming: 5 bases; J trimming: 10 bases; junction bases outside the gene matches: 1. The CDR3 is 11 residues long. The CDR3 loop reads CASSQRGEQFF. As DNA, the CDR3 is TGTGCCAGCAGTCAGCGGGGGGAGCAGTTCTTC.

The rearrangement uses TRBV5-6 and TRBJ2-7; D remains ambiguous. Trimming stripped 1 base from V and 1 base from J, with 3 bases between. The germline V gene has CDR1 SGHDT and CDR2 YYEEEE. This CDR3 comprises 12 residues. This CDR3 reads CASSLRSYEQYF. DNA of the CDR3: TGTGCCAGCAGCTTGAGATCCTACGAGCAGTACTTC. The variable domain in full, with the rest retrieved from reference TRBV5-6 and TRBJ2-7, is DAGVTQSPTHLIKTRGQQVTLRCSPKSGHDTVSWYQQALGQGPQFIFQYYEEEERQRGNFPDRFSGHQFPNYSSELNVNALLLGDSALYLCASSLRSYEQYFGPGTRLTVT.

The chain employs TRBV6-5 and TRBJ2-1, with TRBD1 identical over 7 bases. The CDR3 sequence is 15 residues long. Trimming took 5 bases from V and 3 from J; bases not matched to a gene: 7. Germline CDR1 MNHEY, CDR2 SVGAGI. The CDR3, as DNA: TGTGCCAGCAGTAAGACAGGGCCCGACTACAATGAGCAGTTCTTC. Residues: CASSKTGPDYNEQFF.

This chain uses TRBV11-2 with TRBJ1-1; 8 positions agree with TRBD1. Trimming took 5 bases from V and 7 from J; bases not matched to a gene: 6. Germline CDR1 and CDR2: SGHAT and FQNNGV. The CDR3 extends over 13 amino acids. The CDR3 protein is CASSIGTGVEAFF. DNA for the CDR3: TGTGCCAGCAGCATCGGGACAGGCGTTGAAGCTTTCTTT.

This rearrangement joins TRBV7-2 to TRBJ1-2, with 7 nucleotides matching TRBD1. V lost 4 bases to trimming and J lost 4 bases; unmatched junction nucleotides: 6. The CDR3 contains 14 residues. Looked up from germline, CDR1 is SGHTA and CDR2 is FQGNSA. CDR3 coding DNA: TGTGCCAGCAGCTCGAACCGGGACAGCTATGGCTACACCTTC. Its translation: CASSSNRDSYGYTF.

This chain joins TRBV16 and TRBJ1-4; 11 positions agree with TRBD1. After removal of 0 bases from V and 2 bases from J, the junction contained 5 bases not matched to a gene. This CDR3 comprises 18 residues. Per germline, CDR1 KGHSY and CDR2 FQNENV. CDR3 in DNA: TGTGCCAGCAGCCAATCCCGGACAGGGGGCATCACTAATGAAAAACTGTTTTTT. Amino acid sequence: CASSQSRTGGITNEKLFF.

This clone has more than one count but fewer than ten. The chain uses TRBV9 and TRBJ2-1; D not resolved. V lost 3 bases, J lost 4 bases, and 11 bases lay in between. In germline, CDR1 is SGDLS, CDR2 YYNGEE. This CDR3 region has 14 residues. CDR3 nucleotides: TGTGCCAGCAGCGGGTGGCTGGGATACAATGAGCAGTTCTTC. Translation gives CASSGWLGYNEQFF.

This rearrangement joins TRBV11-3 to TRBJ1-1, with D possibly matching TRBD1 (5 bases). Trimming stripped 3 bases from V and 1 base from J, with 9 bases between. Germline V gives CDR1 SGHNT, CDR2 YENEEA. The CDR3 spans 14 residues. The CDR3 DNA sequence: TGTGCCAGCAGCTTTCGGGGGAGGAACACTGAAGCTTTCTTT. Its protein is CASSFRGRNTEAFF.

Only a few counts were recorded for this clone. This rearrangement joins TRBV27 to TRBJ1-2; D may be TRBD1 (6 bases). The germline V gene encodes CDR1 MNHEY and CDR2 SMNVEV (reference sequence). This CDR3 spans 13 amino acids. Trimming removed 5 bases at V and 4 bases at J, with 11 bases between. The CDR3 DNA reads TGTGCCAGCAGTCCCCGGGACATCTATGGCTACACCTTC. This translates into CASSPRDIYGYTF.

V gene TRBV5-4 combines with J gene TRBJ1-1; 8 bases fit TRBD1. Trimming at V came to 2 bases and at J to 5 bases, leaving 8 bases not matched to a gene. The CDR3 covers 15 residues. In germline, CDR1 is SGHNT, CDR2 YYREEE (reference sequence). The CDR3 loop is CASSFRPQGATEAFF. The CDR3 DNA reads as TGTGCCAGCAGCTTCCGACCTCAGGGGGCGACTGAAGCTTTCTTT.

This clone has only one observation. This chain joins TRBV7-2 and TRBJ2-5; TRBD2 matches at 9 bases. The CDR3 has 16 amino acids. Germline loops: CDR1 SGHTA, CDR2 FQGNSA. V shed 5 bases, J shed 4 bases, and the junction held 11 bases outside the gene matches. CDR3 sequence reads: CASSLRSSGVIETQYF. The CDR3 nucleotides read TGTGCCAGCAGCCTCCGGTCTAGCGGGGTAATAGAGACCCAGTACTTC.

The CDR3 DNA sequence: TGTGCCAGCAGTTACGGCTCGGGGAGGAATCAGCCCCAGCATTTT. Residues: CASSYGSGRNQPQHF. The V and J genes are TRBV6-5 and TRBJ1-5; D is undetermined. With 2 bases removed from V and 4 bases from J, the gap between germline ends came to 12 bases. The V gene's germline CDR1 is MNHEY and CDR2 SVGAGI. This CDR3 has 15 residues.